This record looks at one T cell receptor (beta chain) sequence and its context. This specimen comes from a study of blood T cells in healthy people across ages. The use of a sample-barcoded 5' primer and a J-beta primer mix characterized a second PCR of about 7 to 12 cycles. Unique molecular identifiers of 12 random nucleotides labeled each cDNA. TCRdb reanalysed the 5' RACE reads using MiXCR and keeps one entry per CDR3 protein. The sample includes over 600,000 distinct CDR3 sequences, around 20% of them seen just once. Donor samples were obtained from healthy Caucasian individuals from Russia, aged roughly 6 to 95. Peripheral blood from each donor was collected in a volume of approximately 10 milliliters. Each sample gave at least 7 million isolated PBMCs. This CDR3 spans 17 amino acids. Trimming took 2 bases from V and 6 from J; bases not matched to a gene: 10. Germline lookup yields CDR1 KGHSH and CDR2 LQKENI.

The receptor was derived from a man aged 65-85 years in good health. The sequencing sample was made of blood. The rearrangement joins TRBV18 to TRBJ2-1, with TRBD2 matching over 10 bases. This CDR3 reads CASSPTSSGRYSNEQFF. Written as DNA, the CDR3 is TGTGCCAGCTCACCAACTTCTAGCGGGAGATATTCCAATGAGCAGTTCTTC.